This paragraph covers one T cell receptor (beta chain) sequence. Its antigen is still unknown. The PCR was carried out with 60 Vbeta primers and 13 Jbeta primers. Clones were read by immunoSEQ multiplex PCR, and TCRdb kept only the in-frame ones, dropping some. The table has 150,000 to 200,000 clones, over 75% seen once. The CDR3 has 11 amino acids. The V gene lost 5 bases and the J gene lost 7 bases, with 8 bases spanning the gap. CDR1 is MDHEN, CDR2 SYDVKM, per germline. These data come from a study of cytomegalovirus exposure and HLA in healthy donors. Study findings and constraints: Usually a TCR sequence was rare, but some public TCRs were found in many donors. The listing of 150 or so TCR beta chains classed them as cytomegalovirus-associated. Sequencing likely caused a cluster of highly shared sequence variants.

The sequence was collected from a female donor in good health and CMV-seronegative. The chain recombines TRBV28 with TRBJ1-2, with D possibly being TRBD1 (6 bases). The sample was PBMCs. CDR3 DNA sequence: TGTGCCAGCAGTAACAGGGTTGGCTACACCTTC. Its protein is CASSNRVGYTF.